This T cell receptor (beta chain) appears in the sequencing data of a study of T cell responses to AZD1222 COVID-19 vaccine. This clone came up once. V gave up 1 base and J gave up 10 bases, with 16 bases separating them. Germline CDR1 is LGHNA and CDR2 is YSLEER. The CDR3 length is 14 residues. Repertoires were generated with immunoSEQ multiplex PCR, while TCRdb's copy carries only in-frame clones and drops some. Among more than 140,000 clones listed, around 89% were seen once. The material was peripheral blood, obtained on day 0 of AZD1222 vaccination. V usage is TRBV4-3 and J usage is TRBJ1-1; D remains ambiguous. The source of this sequence is an adult in good health. CDR3 protein: CASSQAVNRVPAFF. For the CDR3, the DNA is TGCGCCAGCAGCCAAGCCGTGAATCGCGTTCCAGCTTTCTTT.